What follows are 22 T cell receptor beta chains derived from one specimen sequenced in a study of human T cells and chemical hapten exposure. The time point denotes: patch test 1, 2 weeks after DPC sensitization. The treatment was: therapeutic diphenylcyclopropenone sensitization with weekly scalp DPC. TCRdb itself ran the RACE reads through MiXCR, one entry per CDR3 protein. Of 120,000 or so distinct CDR3 sequences listed, approximately 14% were seen once; the top ten hold around 0.99%. The material sequenced was whole blood, taken in connection with sensitization to the hapten diphenylcyclopropenone (DPC). The receptors were sampled from a young man with alopecia areata. Some clones in this sample may be carry-over from other donors' samples.

The sample holds a few counts of this clonotype. The chain links TRBV18 to TRBJ1-5, with D hard to call. Germline V lookup: CDR1 KGHSH, CDR2 LQKENI. CDR3 size: 15 residues. The V and J ends lost 3 bases and 3 bases respectively, with 12 bases between them. The CDR3 DNA sequence: TGTGCCAGCTCACCGGCCGAGAAGCCCAATCAGCCCCAGCATTTT. Protein: CASSPAEKPNQPQHF.

This clonotype was observed a handful of times. The rearrangement uses TRBV18 and TRBJ1-5; 9 bases fit TRBD1. The CDR3 loop spans 15 amino acids. CDR1 KGHSH and CDR2 LQKENI come from the germline V gene. With V trimmed by 2 bases and J by 6 bases, 5 bases remained unmatched. CDR3 coding DNA: TGTGCCAGCTCACCAATGGGACAGGGTAGTCAGCCCCAGCATTTT. Residues: CASSPMGQGSQPQHF.

This clonotype was seen a few times. For the CDR3, the DNA is TGCAGCGTTGTTCGTACAGGGGATACCTACGAGCAGTACTTC. Encoded protein: CSVVRTGDTYEQYF. The chain carries TRBV29-1 and TRBJ2-7; 7 bases agree with TRBD1. J was trimmed by 2 bases and V by 4 bases; bases with no gene match: 8. The germline V gene encodes CDR1 SQVTM and CDR2 ANQGSEA. The CDR3 covers 14 residues.

The chain uses TRBV18 and TRBJ2-2; tentative D call: TRBD1 (5 bases). The germline V gene encodes CDR1 KGHSH and CDR2 LQKENI. The CDR3 loop spans 22 amino acids. Trimming took 1 base from V and 0 from J, leaving 27 bases between them. The CDR3 DNA sequence: TGTGCCAGCTCACCACTTACTGTTATTTCGACAGCCCAATTCGCGAACACCGGGGAGCTGTTTTTT. As protein: CASSPLTVISTAQFANTGELFF.

This sequence joins TRBV5-4 and TRBJ2-3; D possibly corresponds to TRBD2 (5 bases). Trimming shortened V by 4 bases and J by 1 base, and 13 bases separated the two germline ends. The CDR3 loop spans 15 amino acids. Germline CDR1 reads SGHNT; CDR2 reads YYREEE (reference sequence). For the CDR3, the DNA is TGTGCCAGCAGCCCGCGAGGGTACGGCACAGATACGCAGTATTTT. Translating gives CASSPRGYGTDTQYF.

The chain joins TRBV7-3 to TRBJ2-2; D call uncertain. From germline, CDR1 is SGHTA and CDR2 FQGTGA. The V end was cut by 1 base, the J end by 7 bases, with 10 bases between. The CDR3 has 14 residues. DNA for the CDR3: TGTGCCAGCAGCTTAAGGTGGCAGATCGGGGAGCTGTTTTTT. Its translation: CASSLRWQIGELFF.

Notes on this clonotype: At one end, the junction sequence differs from germline, possibly due to a read error. The V and J genes are TRBV7-2 and TRBJ1-1, with D possibly matching TRBD1 (6 bases). CDR1 SGHTA and CDR2 FQGNSA come from the germline V gene. The CDR3 is made up of 13 amino acids. This CDR3 reads CVSSYRVDTEAFF. The CDR3 nucleotides are TGTGTCAGCAGCTACAGGGTCGACACTGAAGCTTTCTTT.

This clonotype was counted between two and nine times. The genes are TRBV2 and TRBJ1-2; D not resolved. Looked up from germline, CDR1 is SNHLY and CDR2 is FYNNEI. There are 12 residues in the CDR3. The V end lost 6 bases, the J end lost 6 bases, and 11 bases lay between the germline ends. Here the CDR3 DNA reads TGTGCCAGCAGGGGTACTCTTGATGGCTACACCTTC. Translating gives CASRGTLDGYTF.

This clonotype was counted only a few times. The CDR3 sequence is CASSQEGTGVDTQYF. As DNA, the CDR3 is TGCGCCAGCAGCCAAGAAGGGACAGGGGTTGATACGCAGTATTTT. The chain uses TRBV4-1 and TRBJ2-3; 10 nucleotides match TRBD1. With V trimmed by 0 bases and J by 6 bases, 3 bases remained unmatched. The CDR3 has 15 amino acids. CDR1 and CDR2 (germline): MGHRA, YSYEKL.

The chain recombines TRBV7-9 with TRBJ1-1, with D possibly TRBD1 on 6 matching bases. Germline CDR1 reads SEHNR; CDR2 reads FQNEAQ (reference sequence). Deletions cut 3 bases from V and 9 bases from J, with 11 bases between. The CDR3 contains 12 residues. The CDR3, as DNA: TGTGCCAGCAGCTTGGGGGGCCGGAAAGCTTTCTTT. The encoded protein is CASSLGGRKAFF.

This clonotype was detected only a few times. V is TRBV5-6 and J is TRBJ2-3; TRBD2 matches 14 bases. This CDR3 is 17 amino acids long. CDR1 is SGHDT, CDR2 YYEEEE, per germline. The V and J ends lost 5 bases and 2 bases, in that order; junction bases with no gene match: 7. The CDR3 DNA follows: TGTGCCAGCAGACTTAGGACTAGCGGGGGGATCACAGATACGCAGTATTTT. Translating it yields CASRLRTSGGITDTQYF.

The CDR3 sequence: CASSVQVPTDTQYF. The CDR3 DNA is TGTGCCAGCAGCGTGCAGGTTCCAACAGATACGCAGTATTTT. This rearrangement joins TRBV7-8 to TRBJ2-3, with D unclear. The CDR3 spans 14 residues. Germline V CDR1 and CDR2: SGHVS, FQNEAQ. The V end lost 5 bases, the J end lost 3 bases, and 12 bases lay between the germline ends.

This chain uses TRBV9 with TRBJ1-6; 8 positions agree with TRBD1. The CDR3 has 15 residues. V was clipped by 3 bases and J by 7 bases; unmatched bases: 6. Germline loops: CDR1 SGDLS, CDR2 YYNGEE. The DNA for the CDR3 is TGTGCCAGCAGCGCCAGACAGGGGCTAAATTCACCCCTCCACTTT. Residues: CASSARQGLNSPLHF.

The V call is TRBV4-3, the J call TRBJ1-2; TRBD1 agrees at 10 bases. Trimming cost V 6 bases and J 6 bases; bases outside gene matches: 16. CDR1 is LGHNA and CDR2 is YSLEER in the germline V gene. The CDR3 runs to 17 residues. The CDR3 reads CASSHNGDPGQGDGYTF. The CDR3 nucleotides read TGCGCCAGCAGTCACAATGGTGACCCCGGACAGGGGGATGGCTACACCTTC.

This clonotype showed up just a few times. The chain is built from TRBV29-1 and TRBJ2-2; possible D gene TRBD1, 5 bases. Per germline, CDR1 SQVTM and CDR2 ANQGSEA. V shed 0 bases and J shed 7 bases, with 12 bases lying between them. The CDR3 length is 14 residues. The CDR3 DNA sequence: TGCAGCGTTGAAGATCGGACACCTTACGGGGAGCTGTTTTTT. As protein: CSVEDRTPYGELFF.

V gene TRBV6-2 or TRBV6-3 combines with J gene TRBJ2-7; D is undetermined. V was cut by 0 bases and J by 0 bases, with 9 bases left in between. This CDR3 spans 15 amino acids. Germline values: CDR1 MNHEY, CDR2 SVGEGT. The CDR3 spells CASSYSGSSSYEQYF. The CDR3 DNA reads as TGTGCCAGCAGTTACTCAGGGTCAAGCTCCTACGAGCAGTACTTC.

The V call is TRBV4-3, the J call TRBJ1-1; a weak D match, TRBD1 (6 bases). Germline loops: CDR1 LGHNA, CDR2 YSLEER. This CDR3 is built from 17 residues. V was trimmed by 0 bases and J by 5 bases, leaving 19 bases between them. In nucleotides, the CDR3 is TGCGCCAGCAGCCAAGATGTTTTAGGGAGGGGGAGGACTGAAGCTTTCTTT. Its translation: CASSQDVLGRGRTEAFF.

At least ten counts were recorded for this clonotype. The chain recombines TRBV7-3 with TRBJ1-1; 7 bases align to TRBD1. From germline, CDR1 is SGHTA and CDR2 FQGTGA. Germline trimming cut 1 base from V and 4 bases from J; bases unmatched to any gene: 9. The CDR3 consists of 16 residues. The DNA for the CDR3 is TGTGCCAGCAGCTTAAGAGGAAAGGGGGCGGGCACTGAAGCTTTCTTT. This encodes CASSLRGKGAGTEAFF.

At least ten counts were recorded for this clonotype. The chain couples TRBV5-1 to TRBJ1-2, with D hard to call. The CDR3 is 16 amino acids. V dropped 4 bases and J dropped 2 bases, with 18 bases sitting between them. The V gene's germline CDR1 is SGHRS and CDR2 YFSETQ. DNA of the CDR3: TGCGCCAGCAGCCGGGAGGCAGGAGGAAACAACTATGGCTACACCTTC. It translates to CASSREAGGNNYGYTF.

The chain has TRBV9 and TRBJ2-3, with D hard to call. V shed 10 bases and J shed 0 bases, with 12 bases lying between them. Germline assignment: CDR1 SGDLS and CDR2 YYNGEE. The CDR3 contains 13 residues. CDR3 sequence reads: CAGVGQSTDTQYF. CDR3 nucleotide sequence: TGTGCCGGAGTAGGGCAGAGCACAGATACGCAGTATTTT. The full variable domain, in which reference TRBV9 and TRBJ2-3 provide the parts outside the CDR3, is DSGVTQTPKHLITATGQRVTLRCSPRSGDLSVYWYQQSLDQGLQFLIQYYNGEERAKGNILERFSAQQFPDLHSELNLSSLELGDSALYFCAGVGQSTDTQYFGPGTRLTVL.

This clonotype was counted at least ten times. The chain employs TRBV4-3 and TRBJ1-6, with a weak D call TRBD1 (5 bases). V was trimmed by 4 bases and J by 3 bases, leaving 13 bases between them. This CDR3 has 16 amino acids. Germline lookup yields CDR1 LGHNA and CDR2 YSLEER. The CDR3 protein is CASSRDYRDYNSPLHF. The CDR3 nucleotides read TGCGCCAGCAGCCGGGACTACCGGGACTATAATTCACCCCTCCACTTT.

In the case of this clonotype: Since a much larger clone is just one base distant, this may be a read error. The CDR3 here is CASSLNRATDTQYF. In DNA form, the CDR3 reads TGTGCCAGCAGCTTAAACAGGGCCACAGATACGCAGTATTTT. The V gene is TRBV7-3, the J gene TRBJ2-3; D is perhaps TRBD1 (6 bases). The CDR3 consists of 14 residues. Germline V gene sequence: CDR1 SGHTA, CDR2 FQGTGA. V lost 1 base, J lost 2 bases, and 7 bases lay in between.